These 32 T cell receptor beta chains were all obtained from the same sample, sequenced in a study of CD8 T cells in ankylosing spondylitis. TCRdb recomputed calls from the 5' RACE reads with MiXCR, one row per CDR3 protein. The sample lists around 210,000 distinct CDR3 sequences, 7% to 10% occurring once. The sequencing input was blood, either unsorted or a sorted T cell fraction (not recorded which). The receptors were gathered from a female donor with ankylosing spondylitis or in good health (not recorded which).

This clonotype was seen at least ten times. The chain is built from TRBV29-1 and TRBJ1-2; D remains ambiguous. Trimming shortened V by 4 bases and J by 0 bases, and 9 bases separated the two germline ends. The length of the CDR3 is 13 residues. Germline values: CDR1 SQVTM, CDR2 ANQGSEA. CDR3 region: CSVVRAANYGYTF. In DNA form, the CDR3 reads TGCAGCGTTGTCCGCGCCGCTAACTATGGCTACACCTTC.

In this sample, this clonotype turned up many times. The chain combines TRBV12-3 or TRBV12-4 with TRBJ1-2, with TRBD1 as a possible D gene (6 bases). This CDR3 has 13 residues. V was cut by 7 bases and J by 2 bases, with 11 bases left in between. The chain's CDR3 is CASTWTANYGYTF. The DNA of the CDR3 is TGTGCCAGCACTTGGACAGCCAACTATGGCTACACCTTC.

This clonotype was counted many times. The J gene is TRBJ2-5, the V gene TRBV9; the match to TRBD1 covers 8 bases. Germline CDR1 is SGDLS and CDR2 is YYNGEE. V shed 3 bases, J shed 1 base, and the junction held 5 bases outside the gene matches. The CDR3 extends over 15 amino acids. The CDR3 sequence: CASSEGQGVQETQYF. The CDR3 region has the DNA TGTGCCAGCAGCGAAGGACAGGGAGTCCAAGAGACCCAGTACTTC.

This clonotype was found many times. The chain combines TRBV27 with TRBJ2-3; a weak D match, TRBD1 (6 bases). This CDR3 region has 13 residues. The V and J ends lost 6 bases and 5 bases respectively, with 12 bases between them. Germline CDR1 MNHEY, CDR2 SMNVEV (reference sequence). CDR3 DNA: TGTGCCAGCAGGGAGACAGGTCGAGATACGCAGTATTTT. Its translation is CASRETGRDTQYF.

This clonotype appeared many times. This rearrangement joins TRBV5-1 to TRBJ1-1; D is unclear. Trimming removed 0 bases at V and 1 base at J, with 10 bases between. Per germline, CDR1 SGHRS and CDR2 YFSETQ. This CDR3 has 15 amino acids. The DNA for the CDR3 is TGCGCCAGCAGCTTGGTGGCGGTTGGGAACACTGAAGCTTTCTTT. Translated: CASSLVAVGNTEAFF. Supplemented by reference TRBV5-1 and TRBJ1-1, the full variable domain reads KAGVTQTPRYLIKTRGQQVTLSCSPISGHRSVSWYQQTPGQGLQFLFEYFSETQRNKGNFPGRFSGRQFSNSRSEMNVSTLELGDSALYLCASSLVAVGNTEAFFGQGTRLTVV.

Of note for this clonotype: This CDR3 fails to terminate in the conserved phenylalanine or tryptophan, so it likely reflects a read error. The chain links TRBV30 to TRBJ1-1, with D tentatively TRBD1 (6 bases). CDR3 length: 16 amino acids. Germline assignment: CDR1 GTSNPN and CDR2 SVGIG (reference sequence). Trimming shortened V by 0 bases and J by 3 bases, and 17 bases separated the two germline ends. CDR3 residues: CAWSVGGTLLDTEAFL. The CDR3 nucleotides read TGTGCCTGGAGTGTAGGGGGTACCCTTCTGGACACTGAAGCTTTCCTT.

There are many counts of this clonotype. V is TRBV15 and J is TRBJ2-5; unclear D gene. V was trimmed by 4 bases and J by 5 bases, leaving 8 bases between them. Germline-derived CDR1 and CDR2 are LNHNV and YYDKDF (reference sequence). The CDR3 loop spans 12 amino acids. CDR3 in amino acids: CATSILQETQYF. The CDR3 coding sequence is TGTGCCACCAGCATATTACAGGAGACCCAGTACTTC.

About this clonotype itself: This may stem from a read error, because a much larger clone lies one nucleotide away. This chain connects TRBV7-6 to TRBJ2-5; 10 bases are a match to TRBD1. The CDR3 runs to 14 residues. Germline V gene lookup returns CDR1 SGHVS and CDR2 FNYEAQ. CDR3 bases: TGTGTCAGCAGTCGACAGGGGGCTGGGGAGACCCAGTACTTC. It codes for CVSSRQGAGETQYF.

This clonotype was seen repeatedly, ten times or more. This chain joins TRBV7-2 and TRBJ2-5; maybe TRBD2 (7 bases). CDR1 and CDR2 from the germline V gene are SGHTA and FQGNSA. Trimming took 5 bases from V and 5 from J, leaving 21 bases between them. CDR3 length: 16 amino acids. The CDR3 region is CASSLTGQSGGETQYF. The CDR3 nucleotides read TGTGCCAGCAGCCTTACCGGACAGTCCGGGGGGGAGACCCAGTACTTC. Full variable domain (rest looked up from reference TRBV7-2 and TRBJ2-5): GAGVSQSPSNKVTEKGKDVELRCDPISGHTALYWYRQSLGQGLEFLIYFQGNSAPDKSGLPSDRFSAERTGGSVSTLTIQRTQQEDSAVYLCASSLTGQSGGETQYFGPGTRLLVL.

The chain has TRBV7-9 and TRBJ1-1; tentatively, D is TRBD1 (5 bases). V was clipped by 5 bases and J by 2 bases, with 12 bases between them. Germline V gene data show CDR1 as SEHNR and CDR2 as FQNEAQ (reference sequence). The CDR3 contains 14 residues. CDR3 amino acids: CASSAGTGNTEAFF. CDR3 nucleotide sequence: TGTGCCAGCAGCGCAGGGACGGGTAACACTGAAGCTTTCTTT.

This clonotype has ten or more counts. V is TRBV10-3 and J is TRBJ2-7; weak D call: TRBD2 (5 bases). V was clipped by 3 bases and J by 7 bases, with 13 bases between them. The germline gives CDR1 ENHRY, CDR2 SYGVKD. CDR3 size: 13 residues. CDR3 loop: CAISDSLSGEQYF. The CDR3 DNA sequence: TGTGCCATCAGTGACAGCCTCTCGGGGGAGCAGTACTTC.

The chain links TRBV3-1 to TRBJ2-4, with D possibly called TRBD1 or TRBD2 (5 bases each). The CDR3 is made up of 18 amino acids. V lost 11 bases, J lost 0 bases, and 26 bases lay in between. Germline V gene sequence: CDR1 LGHDT, CDR2 YNNKEL (reference sequence). The CDR3 bases are TGTGCCTTCTGTTCGACTAACGGGGACGGTCTAGCCAAAAACATTCAGTACTTC. As protein: CAFCSTNGDGLAKNIQYF.

In this sample, this clonotype turned up many times. The chain couples TRBV9 to TRBJ1-2, with D perhaps TRBD1 (5 bases). CDR3 size: 12 residues. Trimming removed 8 bases at V and 3 bases at J, with 11 bases between. The germline V gene has CDR1 SGDLS and CDR2 YYNGEE. CDR3 in amino acids: CAREGADYGYTF. The CDR3 nucleotides read TGTGCCAGGGAAGGGGCGGACTATGGCTACACCTTC.

This clonotype was picked up many times. The chain is built from TRBV6-2 or TRBV6-3 and TRBJ2-7; D possibly corresponds to TRBD2 (5 bases). Germline V CDR1 and CDR2: MNHEY, SVGEGT. V shed 5 bases and J shed 5 bases, with 10 bases lying between them. CDR3 length: 12 residues. This CDR3 is CASSRLNDEQYF. The CDR3 region has the DNA TGTGCCAGCAGTAGACTAAACGACGAGCAGTACTTC.

The chain has TRBV20-1 and TRBJ2-7, with D possibly being TRBD1 (5 bases). Trimming stripped 6 bases from V and 3 bases from J, with 21 bases between. In germline, CDR1 is DFQATT, CDR2 SNEGSKA (reference sequence). CDR3 length: 15 residues. The DNA for the CDR3 is TGCAGTGCCACAGGCTGGGCCCGAATTAACTACGAGCAGTACTTC. Residues: CSATGWARINYEQYF.

This clonotype was recorded at least ten times. This chain's CDR3 is CASSDRTLTTSGELFF. CDR3 nucleotide sequence: TGCGCCAGCAGTGACAGGACATTAACCACCAGCGGGGAGCTGTTTTTT. The chain is built from TRBV10-2 and TRBJ2-2; possibly TRBD1 for D (5 bases). Trimming took 3 bases from V and 7 from J, leaving 18 bases between them. The germline CDR1 and CDR2 sequences are WSHSY and SAAADI. The CDR3 has 16 residues.

The sample holds many counts of this clonotype. The chain has TRBV5-1 and TRBJ2-3; maybe TRBD1 (6 bases). The CDR3 contains 12 residues. V was clipped by 2 bases and J by 9 bases, with 10 bases between them. Germline V gives CDR1 SGHRS, CDR2 YFSETQ. For the CDR3, the DNA is TGCGCCAGCAGCTTCCAAACAGGGACGCAGTATTTT. It specifies CASSFQTGTQYF.

The table lists this clonotype with many counts. The J gene is TRBJ1-3, the V gene TRBV7-2, with D unclear. V shed 0 bases and J shed 2 bases, with 8 bases lying between them. The germline V gene encodes CDR1 SGHTA and CDR2 FQGNSA. The CDR3 totals 15 residues. The CDR3 bases are TGTGCCAGCAGCTTAGCTTCCAGCCCTGGAAACACCATATATTTT. As protein: CASSLASSPGNTIYF.

This clonotype was counted many times. The V call is TRBV20-1, the J call TRBJ2-3, with TRBD2 identical over 11 bases. Germline values: CDR1 DFQATT, CDR2 SNEGSKA (reference sequence). Trimming removed 5 bases from V and 2 bases from J; junction bases left unmatched: 6. This CDR3 is built from 15 residues. CDR3 loop: CSAAGLAAFTDTQYF. In DNA form, the CDR3 reads TGCAGTGCTGCGGGACTAGCGGCATTCACAGATACGCAGTATTTT.

This clonotype has at least ten counts. The chain recombines TRBV5-5 with TRBJ2-2; possibly TRBD1 or TRBD2 for D (6 bases each). This CDR3 is built from 15 residues. Trimming stripped 0 bases from V and 7 bases from J, with 13 bases between. Germline CDR1 reads SGHKS; CDR2 reads YYEKEE (reference sequence). CDR3 protein: CASSLVGARGGELFF. CDR3 bases: TGTGCCAGCAGCTTGGTGGGGGCGCGGGGCGGGGAGCTGTTTTTT.

There are many counts of this clonotype. The chain carries TRBV7-2 and TRBJ1-4, with D tentatively TRBD1 (5 bases). Per germline, CDR1 SGHTA and CDR2 FQGNSA. The CDR3 is 15 amino acids. Trimming shortened V by 5 bases and J by 5 bases, and 15 bases separated the two germline ends. The CDR3 loop reads CASSKDGTGNEKLFF. For the CDR3, the DNA is TGTGCCAGCAGCAAAGATGGGACGGGGAATGAAAAACTGTTTTTT. The whole variable domain, filled in from reference TRBV7-2 and TRBJ1-4, reads GAGVSQSPSNKVTEKGKDVELRCDPISGHTALYWYRQSLGQGLEFLIYFQGNSAPDKSGLPSDRFSAERTGGSVSTLTIQRTQQEDSAVYLCASSKDGTGNEKLFFGSGTQLSVL.

Ten or more counts support this clonotype. The chain combines TRBV20-1 with TRBJ2-5; weak D call: TRBD2 (5 bases). The CDR3 is 14 amino acids. The germline V gene encodes CDR1 DFQATT and CDR2 SNEGSKA (reference sequence). Trimming removed 0 bases at V and 5 bases at J, with 13 bases between. DNA of the CDR3: TGCAGTGCTAGAGATGAAGAGGGTTCGGAGACCCAGTACTTC. Its protein is CSARDEEGSETQYF.

This clonotype has only a few counts. The chain employs TRBV7-9 and TRBJ2-1, with no clear D. CDR3 length: 16 amino acids. Looked up from germline, CDR1 is SEHNR and CDR2 is FQNEAQ (reference sequence). The germline V and J ends were trimmed by 5 bases and 2 bases, with 16 bases remaining between them. CDR3 sequence: CASSPLSPEPYNEQFF. DNA of the CDR3: TGTGCCAGCAGCCCGTTGAGTCCCGAACCCTACAATGAGCAGTTCTTC.

Concerning this clonotype itself: A much larger clonotype is one base distant, so this may be a read error. The gene calls are TRBV5-5 and TRBJ1-2; 7 bases agree with TRBD1. The CDR3 runs to 18 residues. Germline CDR1 reads SGHKS; CDR2 reads YYEKEE (reference sequence). CDR3 in amino acids: CVSSPSKDRPYNNYGYTF. CDR3 DNA: TGTGTCAGCAGCCCGAGTAAGGACAGGCCTTATAACAACTATGGCTACACCTTC.

There are a few counts of this clonotype. The chain uses TRBV7-9 and TRBJ1-1; D is undetermined. V dropped 5 bases and J dropped 8 bases, with 15 bases sitting between them. The CDR3 has 13 amino acids. From germline, CDR1 is SEHNR and CDR2 FQNEAQ (reference sequence). The CDR3 spells CASSPTAKLEAFF. The CDR3 nucleotides are TGTGCCAGCAGCCCTACAGCAAAATTGGAAGCTTTCTTT.

This clonotype was detected ten times or more. This rearrangement joins TRBV4-3 to TRBJ2-1; 8 positions match TRBD2. There are 16 residues in the CDR3. Germline V lookup: CDR1 LGHNA, CDR2 YSLEER. V shed 1 base, J shed 4 bases, and the junction held 6 bases outside the gene matches. The CDR3: CASSQVGTRAYNEQFF. Written as DNA, the CDR3 is TGCGCCAGCAGCCAAGTCGGGACTAGAGCGTACAATGAGCAGTTCTTC.

This clonotype was counted many times. V and J are TRBV10-3 and TRBJ2-6; 9 bases are shared with TRBD1. Germline V CDR1 and CDR2: ENHRY, SYGVKD. V shed 9 bases and J 3 bases; nucleotides not matched to a gene: 3. CDR3 length: 14 amino acids. CDR3 loop: CAIGQGSGANVLTF. In nucleotides, the CDR3 is TGTGCCATTGGACAGGGGAGTGGGGCCAACGTCCTGACTTTC.

V is TRBV12-3 or TRBV12-4 and J is TRBJ2-3, with D tentatively TRBD2 (5 bases). The CDR3 runs to 19 residues. Trimming cost V 11 bases and J 0 bases, with 30 bases left between them. CDR3 loop: CAFCLALGMGSPSTDTQYF. For the CDR3, the DNA is TGTGCCTTCTGTTTAGCGCTCGGTATGGGGTCACCTAGCACAGATACGCAGTATTTT.

In this sample, this clonotype turned up many times. This chain connects TRBV4-3 to TRBJ2-1; D is ambiguous. Germline loops: CDR1 LGHNA, CDR2 YSLEER. The CDR3 runs 15 residues. The V and J ends lost 2 bases and 6 bases respectively, with 14 bases between them. The CDR3 bases are TGCGCCAGCAGCCAAAGTGGAGTCCGTAGCAATGAGCAGTTCTTC. Protein product: CASSQSGVRSNEQFF.

The sample holds many counts of this clonotype. The rearrangement links TRBV29-1 to TRBJ1-1; D gene ambiguous. V was shortened by 5 bases and J by 5 bases, with 18 bases between the two germline ends. This CDR3 contains 14 residues. CDR1 is SQVTM, CDR2 ANQGSEA, per germline. CDR3 amino acids: CSVFLQQFGTEAFF. DNA for the CDR3: TGCAGCGTTTTCTTACAGCAATTCGGGACTGAAGCTTTCTTT.

Concerning this clonotype itself: This may come from a read error, since a much larger clone is one base off. This CDR3 is CASSSDRVHGYTF. The CDR3 bases are TGTGCCAGCAGTTCCGACAGGGTGCATGGCTACACCTTC. The chain carries TRBV27 and TRBJ1-2; TRBD1 matches 7 bases. CDR3 size: 13 residues. Germline V gene sequence: CDR1 MNHEY, CDR2 SMNVEV (reference sequence). With 4 bases clipped from V and 6 bases from J, the junction kept 5 bases outside the gene matches.

This clonotype has ten or more counts. The chain carries TRBV7-9 and TRBJ2-1; D unresolved. CDR3 length: 16 amino acids. From germline, CDR1 is SEHNR and CDR2 FQNEAQ (reference sequence). Trimming cost V 4 bases and J 0 bases, with 13 bases left between them. Here the CDR3 reads CASSSPGGSSYNEQFF. DNA for the CDR3: TGTGCCAGCAGCTCGCCCGGCGGAAGCTCCTACAATGAGCAGTTCTTC.